Listed here are 18 T cell receptor beta chains from one sample, sequenced in a study of T cells in localized non-small cell lung cancer. Assay: immunoSEQ multiplex PCR; the TCRdb copy retains only in-frame clones and omits some. The sample has approximately 30,000 clones, roughly 86% seen once. The source was peripheral blood, collected before any cancer treatment. The receptors shown here come from a woman aged 40-69 years with stage I lung adenocarcinoma.

This clone has just one count. V gene TRBV5-6 combines with J gene TRBJ1-2; 7 bases match TRBD1. The CDR3 runs 14 residues. Trimming took 3 bases from V and 3 from J; bases not matched to a gene: 5. The germline V gene encodes CDR1 SGHDT and CDR2 YYEEEE. This CDR3 is CASSSSGTDYGYTF. In DNA, the CDR3 is TGTGCCAGCAGCTCCTCCGGGACAGACTATGGCTACACCTTC.

The chain joins TRBV5-6 to TRBJ1-4; TRBD1 is a possible D gene (5 bases). Germline V lookup: CDR1 SGHDT, CDR2 YYEEEE. The V end lost 4 bases, the J end lost 8 bases, and 15 bases lay between the germline ends. This CDR3 is 14 amino acids long. This CDR3 is CASSPSGGAEKLFF. The CDR3 nucleotides read TGTGCCAGCAGCCCTTCCGGGGGAGCCGAAAAACTGTTTTTT. The whole variable domain, filled in from reference TRBV5-6 and TRBJ1-4, reads DAGVTQSPTHLIKTRGQQVTLRCSPKSGHDTVSWYQQALGQGPQFIFQYYEEEERQRGNFPDRFSGHQFPNYSSELNVNALLLGDSALYLCASSPSGGAEKLFFGSGTQLSVL.

The chain links TRBV11-2 to TRBJ1-2; unclear D gene. The germline V gene has CDR1 SGHAT and CDR2 FQNNGV. The length of the CDR3 is 15 residues. Trimming shortened V by 5 bases and J by 3 bases, and 16 bases separated the two germline ends. In nucleotides, the CDR3 is TGTGCCAGCAGCCCAGTACACCGGAGAGACTATGGCTACACCTTC. This encodes CASSPVHRRDYGYTF.

The J gene is TRBJ2-7, the V gene TRBV19; 9 bases line up with TRBD1. The CDR3 covers 13 residues. The J segment lost 5 bases and the V segment lost 8 bases, leaving 7 bases of the junction unmatched. Germline loops: CDR1 LNHDA, CDR2 SQIVND (reference sequence). The CDR3 nucleotides are TGTGCCAGTTCGGACAGGGGTGGCGACGAGCAGTACTTC. Translating it yields CASSDRGGDEQYF.

This sequence joins TRBV5-1 and TRBJ2-1; 7 bases line up with TRBD1. The CDR3 has 14 residues. Germline loops: CDR1 SGHRS, CDR2 YFSETQ. Losses at the gene ends were 4 bases for V and 7 bases for J; bases not matched to a gene: 8. CDR3 sequence: CASSVRAGGNEQFF. Here the CDR3 DNA reads TGCGCCAGCAGCGTTAGGGCAGGGGGTAATGAGCAGTTCTTC.

V is TRBV9 and J is TRBJ1-1; 9 bases are a match to TRBD1. This CDR3 is built from 17 residues. Germline-derived CDR1 and CDR2 are SGDLS and YYNGEE. With V trimmed by 3 bases and J by 0 bases, 9 bases remained unmatched. This CDR3 reads CASSGNRGLPLNTEAFF. The CDR3 nucleotides are TGTGCCAGCAGCGGAAACAGGGGGCTTCCTTTGAACACTGAAGCTTTCTTT.

The chain combines TRBV4-3 with TRBJ2-7; 8 positions match TRBD1. The CDR3 consists of 15 residues. After removal of 2 bases from V and 3 bases from J, the junction contained 6 bases not matched to a gene. Germline V gene lookup returns CDR1 LGHNA and CDR2 YSLEER. The CDR3 bases are TGCGCCAGCAGCCAATATACAGGGGGGATCTACGAGCAGTACTTC. Translated, it gives CASSQYTGGIYEQYF.

The chain has TRBV28 and TRBJ2-5; D possibly corresponds to TRBD1 (6 bases). The CDR3 has 16 residues. CDR1 and CDR2 (germline): MDHEN, SYDVKM. Between the trimmed V and J ends, which lost 5 bases and 5 bases, there was a span of 21 bases. CDR3 DNA: TGTGCCAGCAGTCCAGGGTATGGGGGCAATTACGAGACCCAGTACTTC. Protein sequence: CASSPGYGGNYETQYF.

The V call is TRBV7-2, the J call TRBJ2-5; TRBD1 matches 9 bases. CDR1 is SGHTA, CDR2 FQGNSA, per germline. The CDR3 sequence is 15 residues long. The J segment lost 5 bases and the V segment lost 6 bases, leaving 10 bases of the junction unmatched. The CDR3: CASRLHRGLRETQYF. CDR3 sequence (DNA): TGTGCCAGCAGACTTCACAGGGGGCTTAGGGAGACCCAGTACTTC.

The chain links TRBV7-9 to TRBJ1-2; D is uncertain. Per the germline V gene, CDR1 is SEHNR and CDR2 is FQNEAQ (reference sequence). This CDR3 region has 15 residues. Between the trimmed V and J ends, which lost 2 bases and 5 bases, there was a span of 15 bases. CDR3 residues: CASSLSLGRLYGYTF. The CDR3 DNA reads TGTGCCAGCAGCTTATCATTAGGCAGGTTATATGGCTACACCTTC.

To note about this clone: Other DNA sequences in the sample encode the same CDR3. This CDR3 is CASSFTGDNQPQHF. CDR3 in DNA: TGTGCCAGCAGTTTTACAGGGGACAATCAGCCCCAGCATTTT. The rearrangement joins TRBV27 to TRBJ1-5; the match to TRBD1 covers 7 bases. Germline V CDR1 and CDR2: MNHEY, SMNVEV (reference sequence). The CDR3 is 14 amino acids. Unmatched junction bases numbered 2, after V lost 3 bases and J lost 3 bases.

The chain recombines TRBV18 with TRBJ1-3, with TRBD1 as a possible D gene (5 bases). The ends were cut back, 5 bases at V and 4 bases at J, with 18 bases in the middle. Looked up from germline, CDR1 is KGHSH and CDR2 is LQKENI. The CDR3 runs to 16 residues. The CDR3 DNA sequence: TGTGCCAGCTCAGCTTCAGGGAGCAGGGCCGGAAACACCATATATTTT. Translating gives CASSASGSRAGNTIYF. Variable domain in full (rest from reference TRBV18 and TRBJ1-3): NAGVMQNPRHLVRRRGQEARLRCSPMKGHSHVYWYRQLPEEGLKFMVYLQKENIIDESGMPKERFSAEFPKEGPSILRIQQVVRGDSAAYFCASSASGSRAGNTIYFGEGSWLTVV.

J is TRBJ2-3 and V is TRBV5-4; 8 nucleotides agree with TRBD1. The CDR3 is made up of 16 amino acids. The germline gives CDR1 SGHNT, CDR2 YYREEE (reference sequence). V shed 4 bases and J 3 bases; nucleotides not matched to a gene: 10. CDR3 coding DNA: TGTGCCAGCAGCGCGCTGGACAGGGCCCGGACAGATACGCAGTATTTT. Its translation is CASSALDRARTDTQYF.

The chain uses TRBV2 and TRBJ1-1, with D perhaps TRBD1 (5 bases). The germline V gene encodes CDR1 SNHLY and CDR2 FYNNEI. The CDR3 length is 14 residues. Trimming shortened V by 1 base and J by 6 bases, and 12 bases separated the two germline ends. The DNA of the CDR3 is TGTGCCAGCAGTGAAGTAAGGGGCTCTGCTGAAGCTTTCTTT. Translating it yields CASSEVRGSAEAFF.

The chain recombines TRBV19 with TRBJ1-3, with D perhaps matching TRBD1 (5 bases). Germline lookup yields CDR1 LNHDA and CDR2 SQIVND (reference sequence). Trimming removed 5 bases from V and 0 bases from J, with 11 bases in between. The CDR3 totals 15 residues. This CDR3 reads CASSPQTASGNTIYF. The DNA for the CDR3 is TGTGCCAGTAGTCCTCAGACAGCCTCTGGAAACACCATATATTTT.

The chain carries TRBV5-8 and TRBJ2-7; 7 bases match TRBD1. Trimming cost V 4 bases and J 2 bases; bases outside gene matches: 9. Germline lookup yields CDR1 SGHTS and CDR2 YDEGEE. The CDR3 contains 15 residues. Here the CDR3 DNA reads TGTGCCAGCAGCCCCCCTCAGGACAGGCCCTACGAGCAGTACTTC. Its translation: CASSPPQDRPYEQYF.

The chain carries TRBV5-4 and TRBJ2-1, with 11 bases that match TRBD2. V was clipped by 3 bases and J by 12 bases; unmatched bases: 11. The V gene's germline CDR1 is SGHNT and CDR2 YYREEE (reference sequence). This CDR3 has 15 amino acids. The chain's CDR3 is CASSSILAGAPRQFF. DNA of the CDR3: TGTGCCAGCAGCTCCATACTAGCGGGGGCTCCGAGGCAGTTCTTC. Looking up the rest from reference TRBV5-4 and TRBJ2-1 gives the full variable domain: ETGVTQSPTHLIKTRGQQVTLRCSSQSGHNTVSWYQQALGQGPQFIFQYYREEENGRGNFPPRFSGLQFPNYSSELNVNALELDDSALYLCASSSILAGAPRQFFGPGTRLTVL.

The chain links TRBV25-1 to TRBJ1-1; 7 nucleotides align to TRBD1. The CDR3 is made up of 14 amino acids. The germline V gene has CDR1 MGHDK and CDR2 SYGVNS. The J segment lost 4 bases and the V segment lost 3 bases, leaving 5 bases of the junction unmatched. As DNA, the CDR3 is TGTGCCAGCAGTGAGACAGGGCGGAGCACTGAAGCTTTCTTT. Its translation: CASSETGRSTEAFF.